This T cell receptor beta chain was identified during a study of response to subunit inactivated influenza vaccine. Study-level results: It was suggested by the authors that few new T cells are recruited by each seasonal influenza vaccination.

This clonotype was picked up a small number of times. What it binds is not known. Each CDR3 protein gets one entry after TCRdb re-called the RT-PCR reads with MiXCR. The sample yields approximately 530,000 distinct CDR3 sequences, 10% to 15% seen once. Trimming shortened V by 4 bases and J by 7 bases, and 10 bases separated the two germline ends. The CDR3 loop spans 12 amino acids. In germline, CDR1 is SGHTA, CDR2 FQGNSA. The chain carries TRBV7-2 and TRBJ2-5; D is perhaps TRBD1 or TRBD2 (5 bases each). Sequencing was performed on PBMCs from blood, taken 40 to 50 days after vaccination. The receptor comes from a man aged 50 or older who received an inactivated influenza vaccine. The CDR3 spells CASSSDSGTQYF. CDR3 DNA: TGTGCCAGCAGCTCAGACAGCGGGACCCAGTACTTC.